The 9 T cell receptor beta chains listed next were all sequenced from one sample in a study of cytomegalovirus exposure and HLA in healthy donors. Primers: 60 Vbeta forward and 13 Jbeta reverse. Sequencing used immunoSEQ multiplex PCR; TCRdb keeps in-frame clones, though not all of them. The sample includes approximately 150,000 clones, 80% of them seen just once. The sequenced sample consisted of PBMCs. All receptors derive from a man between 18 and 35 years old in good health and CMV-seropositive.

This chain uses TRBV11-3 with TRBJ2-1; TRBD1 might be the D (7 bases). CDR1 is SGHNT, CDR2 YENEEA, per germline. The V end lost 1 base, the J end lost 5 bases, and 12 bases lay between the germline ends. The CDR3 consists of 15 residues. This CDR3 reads CASSLGGTVDNEQFF. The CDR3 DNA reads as TGTGCCAGCAGCTTAGGCGGGACAGTCGACAATGAGCAGTTCTTC.

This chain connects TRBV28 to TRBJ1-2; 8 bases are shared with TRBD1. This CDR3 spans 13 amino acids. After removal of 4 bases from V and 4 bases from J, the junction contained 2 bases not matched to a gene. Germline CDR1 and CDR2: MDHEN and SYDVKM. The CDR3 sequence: CASSSDRVYGYTF. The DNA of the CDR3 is TGTGCCAGCAGTTCGGACAGGGTCTATGGCTACACCTTC.

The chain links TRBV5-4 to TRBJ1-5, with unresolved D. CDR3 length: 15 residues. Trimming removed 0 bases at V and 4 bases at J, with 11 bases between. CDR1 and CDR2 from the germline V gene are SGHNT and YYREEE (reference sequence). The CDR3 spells CASSLDPVRNQPQHF. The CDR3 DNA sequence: TGTGCCAGCAGCTTGGACCCTGTGAGGAATCAGCCCCAGCATTTT.

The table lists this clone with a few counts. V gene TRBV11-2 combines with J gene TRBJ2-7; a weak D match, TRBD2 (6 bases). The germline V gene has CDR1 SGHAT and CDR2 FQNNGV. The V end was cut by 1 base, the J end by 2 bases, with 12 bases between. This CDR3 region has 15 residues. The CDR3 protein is CASSLAMGGAYEQYF. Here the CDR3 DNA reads TGTGCCAGCAGCTTAGCAATGGGGGGAGCCTACGAGCAGTACTTC.

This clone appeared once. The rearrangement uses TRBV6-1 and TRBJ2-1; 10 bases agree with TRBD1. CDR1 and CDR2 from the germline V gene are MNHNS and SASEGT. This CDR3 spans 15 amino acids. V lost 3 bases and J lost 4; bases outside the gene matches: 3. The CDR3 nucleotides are TGTGCCAGCAGTGACGGGACAGGGGCGTACAATGAGCAGTTCTTC. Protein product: CASSDGTGAYNEQFF.

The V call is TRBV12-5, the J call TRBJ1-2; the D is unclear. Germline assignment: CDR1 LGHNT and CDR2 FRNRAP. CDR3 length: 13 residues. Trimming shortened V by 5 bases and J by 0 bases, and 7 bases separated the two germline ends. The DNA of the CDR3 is TGTGCTAGTGGTCTCGGGTCTAACTATGGCTACACCTTC. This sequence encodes CASGLGSNYGYTF.

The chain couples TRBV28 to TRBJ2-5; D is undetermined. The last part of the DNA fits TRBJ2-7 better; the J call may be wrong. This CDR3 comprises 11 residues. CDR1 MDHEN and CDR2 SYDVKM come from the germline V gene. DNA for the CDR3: TGTGCCAGCAGTTCCTTCCGCGAGCAGTACTTC. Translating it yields CASSSFREQYF.

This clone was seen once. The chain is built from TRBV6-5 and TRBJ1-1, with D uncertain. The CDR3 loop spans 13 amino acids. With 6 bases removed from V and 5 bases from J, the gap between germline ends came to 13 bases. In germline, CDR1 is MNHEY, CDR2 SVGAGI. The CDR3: CASSHRGGTEAFF. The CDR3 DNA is TGTGCCAGCAGCCACCGGGGTGGTACTGAAGCTTTCTTT.

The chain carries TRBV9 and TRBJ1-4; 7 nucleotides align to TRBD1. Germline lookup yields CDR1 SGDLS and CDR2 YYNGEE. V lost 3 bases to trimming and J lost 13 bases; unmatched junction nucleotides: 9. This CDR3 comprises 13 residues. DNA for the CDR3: TGTGCCAGCAGCGCCCCCGACAGGGCAGGACTGTTTTTT. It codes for CASSAPDRAGLFF.